A single sample gave rise to the 28 T cell receptor beta chains below, sequenced in a study of blood T cell repertoires in COVID-19. Data came from immunoSEQ multiplex PCR; TCRdb stores just in-frame clones and leaves some out. The sample comprises roughly 200,000 clones, over 80% of which are singletons, and about 7% rests with the top ten. The sample comprised peripheral blood. The origin of the receptors is a woman in her forties with COVID-19, enrolled during active disease.

The J gene is TRBJ2-2, the V gene TRBV3-1 (or the pseudogene TRBV3-2), with a possible D match to TRBD2 (6 bases). The CDR3 sequence is 19 residues long. V dropped 4 bases and J dropped 7 bases, with 28 bases sitting between them. Per the germline V gene, CDR1 is LGHDT and CDR2 is YNNKEL (reference sequence). CDR3 DNA sequence: TGTGCCAGCAGCCTCCACGGGAGCCGCCTACCCCATGAAAACGGGGAGCTGTTTTTT. The encoded protein is CASSLHGSRLPHENGELFF.

J is TRBJ1-2 and V is TRBV7-3; TRBD1 matches 12 bases. Trimming took 6 bases from V and 4 from J; bases not matched to a gene: 6. CDR1 is SGHTA, CDR2 FQGTGA, per germline. This CDR3 spans 15 amino acids. CDR3 sequence: CASRPGTGGVYGYTF. CDR3 sequence (DNA): TGTGCCAGCAGGCCAGGGACAGGGGGCGTCTATGGCTACACCTTC.

The V and J genes are TRBV5-1 and TRBJ1-4, with 7 bases matching TRBD1. Germline values: CDR1 SGHRS, CDR2 YFSETQ. Trimming cost V 4 bases and J 5 bases; bases outside gene matches: 5. CDR3 size: 14 residues. This CDR3 is CASSRDSPNEKLFF. In DNA form, the CDR3 reads TGCGCCAGCAGCAGGGACAGCCCGAATGAAAAACTGTTTTTT.

This chain uses TRBV4-1 with TRBJ1-2; D uncertain. This CDR3 contains 15 residues. From germline, CDR1 is MGHRA and CDR2 YSYEKL. Deletions cut 0 bases from V and 4 bases from J, with 12 bases between. Here the CDR3 DNA reads TGCGCCAGCAGCCAAGATTTACGGGTCCTCTATGGCTACACCTTC. The encoded protein is CASSQDLRVLYGYTF.

The gene calls are TRBV27 and TRBJ1-1; D unclear. The CDR3 contains 13 residues. V lost 7 bases, J lost 3 bases, and 12 bases lay in between. Germline V gene sequence: CDR1 MNHEY, CDR2 SMNVEV (reference sequence). CDR3 DNA sequence: TGTGCCAGCACCCTCACCCGAGACACTGAAGCTTTCTTT. Protein product: CASTLTRDTEAFF.

The V and J genes are TRBV28 and TRBJ1-5; 8 bases match TRBD1. This CDR3 is built from 15 residues. Trimming at V came to 4 bases and at J to 1 base, leaving 3 bases not matched to a gene. Germline V CDR1 and CDR2: MDHEN, SYDVKM. The CDR3 sequence: CASSSGQGSNQPQHF. The DNA of the CDR3 is TGTGCCAGCAGTTCAGGACAGGGAAGCAATCAGCCCCAGCATTTT.

This clone was seen a few times. The chain has TRBV19 and TRBJ2-1; 7 bases map to TRBD1. The J segment lost 9 bases and the V segment lost 6 bases, leaving 2 bases of the junction unmatched. CDR3 length equals 11 residues. CDR1 is LNHDA and CDR2 is SQIVND in the germline V gene (reference sequence). The CDR3 DNA reads as TGTGCCAGTAGGACAGGGTTTGAGCAGTTCTTC. It translates to CASRTGFEQFF.

The genes are TRBV3-1 (or the pseudogene TRBV3-2) and TRBJ1-3; 7 nucleotides align to TRBD1. In germline, CDR1 is LGHDT, CDR2 YNNKEL (reference sequence). After removal of 0 bases from V and 2 bases from J, the junction contained 4 bases not matched to a gene. This CDR3 spans 16 amino acids. For the CDR3, the DNA is TGTGCCAGCAGCCAAGATATGACAGGGACTGGAAACACCATATATTTT. Its protein is CASSQDMTGTGNTIYF.

This clone was picked up a small number of times. The chain recombines TRBV6-5 with TRBJ1-1; the D is unclear. In germline, CDR1 is MNHEY, CDR2 SVGAGI. The CDR3 covers 14 residues. With 8 bases removed from V and 0 bases from J, the gap between germline ends came to 13 bases. This chain's CDR3 is CASLKTIMNTEAFF. The CDR3 coding sequence is TGTGCCAGCTTGAAAACAATAATGAACACTGAAGCTTTCTTT.

This clone is classed as medium-sized. V is TRBV3-1 (or the pseudogene TRBV3-2) and J is TRBJ2-4; TRBD1 agrees at 7 bases. V was pared by 1 base and J by 3 bases, with 6 bases of the junction left unmatched. The V gene's germline CDR1 is LGHDT and CDR2 YNNKEL (reference sequence). The CDR3 has 16 amino acids. DNA for the CDR3: TGTGCCAGCAGCCAAGGACGGGACAGCCTCAAAAACATTCAGTACTTC. It codes for CASSQGRDSLKNIQYF.

This clone has only one observation. J is TRBJ2-2 and V is TRBV11-3; D perhaps matches TRBD1 (7 bases). The CDR3 sequence is 15 residues long. Trimming stripped 4 bases from V and 8 bases from J, with 17 bases between. CDR1 SGHNT and CDR2 YENEEA come from the germline V gene. CDR3 sequence reads: CASSSTQGGEGELFF. In DNA, the CDR3 is TGTGCCAGCAGCTCCACTCAGGGGGGTGAAGGGGAGCTGTTTTTT.

V gene TRBV6-5 combines with J gene TRBJ1-1; possible D gene TRBD1, 5 bases. Germline CDR1 reads MNHEY; CDR2 reads SVGAGI. Between the trimmed V and J ends, which lost 7 bases and 4 bases, there was a span of 13 bases. CDR3 length equals 13 residues. The CDR3: CASNQGFATEAFF. As DNA, the CDR3 is TGTGCCAGCAATCAGGGTTTCGCCACTGAAGCTTTCTTT.

The rearrangement uses TRBV7-3 and TRBJ2-1; D is perhaps TRBD1 (6 bases). The CDR3 covers 16 residues. The ends were cut back, 0 bases at V and 7 bases at J, with 16 bases in the middle. Germline V CDR1 and CDR2: SGHTA, FQGTGA. The CDR3 is CASSLTRNRDSNEQFF. CDR3 DNA: TGTGCCAGCAGCTTAACTAGGAACAGGGATTCGAATGAGCAGTTCTTC.

The V and J genes are TRBV6-5 and TRBJ1-3; the D gene is possibly TRBD1 (5 bases). The CDR3 extends over 14 amino acids. Germline assignment: CDR1 MNHEY and CDR2 SVGAGI. V was clipped by 8 bases and J by 5 bases, with 16 bases between them. Here the CDR3 reads CASRDLGLRNTIYF. The CDR3 nucleotides read TGTGCCAGCCGGGACTTGGGTCTTCGAAACACCATATATTTT.

This clone has just one count. The chain has TRBV24-1 and TRBJ2-1, with TRBD2 matching 9 bases. With 3 bases clipped from V and 7 bases from J, the junction kept 9 bases outside the gene matches. The CDR3 consists of 16 residues. The germline CDR1 and CDR2 sequences are KGHDR and SFDVKD. CDR3 coding DNA: TGTGCCACCAGTGATGGGTCTAGCGGGAAAGTAAATGAGCAGTTCTTC. This gives the protein CATSDGSSGKVNEQFF.

This chain links TRBV7-6 with TRBJ2-1; TRBD2 agrees at 16 bases. There are 16 residues in the CDR3. Trimming took 5 bases from V and 9 from J; bases not matched to a gene: 7. Germline CDR1 and CDR2: SGHVS and FNYEAQ. CDR3 bases: TGTGCCAGCAGCCATGGGGGACTAGCGGGAGGGGGTGAGCAGTTCTTC. This sequence encodes CASSHGGLAGGGEQFF. Together with reference TRBV7-6 and TRBJ2-1, the CDR3 gives the full variable domain: GAGVSQSPRYKVTKRGQDVALRCDPISGHVSLYWYRQALGQGPEFLTYFNYEAQQDKSGLPNDRFSAERPEGSISTLTIQRTEQRDSAMYRCASSHGGLAGGGEQFFGPGTRLTVL.

The chain couples TRBV6-6 to TRBJ2-5; the D gene is possibly TRBD2 (7 bases). The length of the CDR3 is 15 residues. Trimming took off 5 bases at V and 4 bases at J, with 17 bases between the two ends. Germline V gene data show CDR1 as MNHNY and CDR2 as SVGAGI (reference sequence). The CDR3 loop is CASSAGGGGLETQYF. CDR3 nucleotide sequence: TGTGCCAGCAGTGCTGGGGGCGGGGGATTAGAGACCCAGTACTTC.

The gene calls are TRBV18 and TRBJ1-4, with D perhaps TRBD1 (6 bases). Germline values: CDR1 KGHSH, CDR2 LQKENI. V lost 4 bases to trimming and J lost 4 bases, with 10 bases between them. This CDR3 contains 14 residues. The CDR3 region has the DNA TGTGCCAGCTCACGGGGACAACTTAATGAAAAACTGTTTTTT. Its translation: CASSRGQLNEKLFF. The entire variable domain, with the rest obtained from reference TRBV18 and TRBJ1-4, is as follows: NAGVMQNPRHLVRRRGQEARLRCSPMKGHSHVYWYRQLPEEGLKFMVYLQKENIIDESGMPKERFSAEFPKEGPSILRIQQVVRGDSAAYFCASSRGQLNEKLFFGSGTQLSVL.

The chain carries TRBV5-4 and TRBJ2-7; D might be TRBD2 (5 bases). Germline assignment: CDR1 SGHNT and CDR2 YYREEE (reference sequence). The ends were cut back, 0 bases at V and 2 bases at J, with 6 bases in the middle. The CDR3 loop spans 13 amino acids. The CDR3 loop reads CASSLGSAYEQYF. The CDR3, as DNA: TGTGCCAGCAGCTTGGGTAGCGCCTACGAGCAGTACTTC.

Remarks on this clone: Sequence at one end of the junction differs from germline and may be a read error. This chain uses TRBV18 with TRBJ2-1, with TRBD2 matching 10 bases. CDR3 length equals 15 residues. Germline CDR1 reads KGHSH; CDR2 reads LQKENI. The CDR3 here is CASSPTSGFYSEQFF. In DNA form, the CDR3 reads TGTGCCAGCTCACCGACTAGCGGGTTCTACAGTGAGCAGTTCTTC.

This clone showed up just a few times. The DNA of the CDR3 is TGTGCCAGCAGTACTGCTCCGTACGAGCAGTACTTC. This gives the protein CASSTAPYEQYF. The J gene is TRBJ2-7, the V gene TRBV28; D ambiguous. CDR1 is MDHEN, CDR2 SYDVKM, per germline. CDR3 length: 12 amino acids. The ends were cut back, 5 bases at V and 4 bases at J, with 9 bases in the middle.

The chain has TRBV14 and TRBJ2-5, with D tentatively TRBD2 (6 bases). The CDR3 runs to 15 residues. Trimming removed 0 bases at V and 4 bases at J, with 12 bases between. Germline values: CDR1 SGHDN, CDR2 FVKESK. CDR3 in DNA: TGTGCCAGCAGCCAAGATCTGGGGGGTGGAGAGACCCAGTACTTC. Translated: CASSQDLGGGETQYF.

The chain is built from TRBV19 and TRBJ1-5, with a tentative D call TRBD1 (5 bases). CDR1 and CDR2 (germline): LNHDA, SQIVND (reference sequence). Between the trimmed V and J ends, which lost 1 base and 3 bases, there was a span of 10 bases. The CDR3 extends over 15 amino acids. CDR3 protein: CASSIGGRLNQPQHF. The CDR3 DNA is TGTGCCAGTAGTATAGGGGGCAGGCTCAATCAGCCCCAGCATTTT.

The chain is built from TRBV29-1 and TRBJ1-1; 8 bases are shared with TRBD1. V lost 4 bases, J lost 0 bases, and 7 bases stayed unmatched. This CDR3 is 15 amino acids long. Germline V gene lookup returns CDR1 SQVTM and CDR2 ANQGSEA. The CDR3 DNA is TGCAGCGTTGGCCAGACAGGGGCCTTGAACACTGAAGCTTTCTTT. Encoded protein: CSVGQTGALNTEAFF.

The rearrangement joins TRBV28 to TRBJ1-3; D ambiguous. CDR1 and CDR2 (germline): MDHEN, SYDVKM. V was cut by 6 bases and J by 0 bases, with 9 bases left in between. The CDR3 contains 14 residues. Here the CDR3 reads CASRHYYSGNTIYF. The CDR3 DNA is TGTGCCAGCAGACATTACTACTCTGGAAACACCATATATTTT. The complete variable domain, with remaining parts taken from reference TRBV28 and TRBJ1-3, reads DVKVTQSSRYLVKRTGEKVFLECVQDMDHENMFWYRQDPGLGLRLIYFSYDVKMKEKGDIPEGYSVSREKKERFSLILESASTNQTSMYLCASRHYYSGNTIYFGEGSWLTVV.

This chain links TRBV2 with TRBJ2-1, with 7 bases identical to TRBD2. Trimming at V came to 6 bases and at J to 5 bases, leaving 4 bases not matched to a gene. This CDR3 region has 13 residues. The germline V gene encodes CDR1 SNHLY and CDR2 FYNNEI. CDR3 residues: CASRRERDNEQFF. CDR3 DNA sequence: TGTGCCAGCAGGCGGGAGAGGGACAATGAGCAGTTCTTC.

The V call is TRBV19, the J call TRBJ1-1; D not certain. CDR1 and CDR2 (germline): LNHDA, SQIVND (reference sequence). Trimming left V 5 bases short and J 4 bases short, with 14 bases between. CDR3 length equals 14 residues. The CDR3 region has the DNA TGTGCCAGTAGTTCCTACGTGAGGGCCACTGAAGCTTTCTTT. Translated, it gives CASSSYVRATEAFF.

The V gene is TRBV3-1 (or the pseudogene TRBV3-2), the J gene TRBJ1-4; no firm D call. The V end lost 3 bases, the J end lost 7 bases, and 12 bases lay between the germline ends. The CDR3 runs 14 residues. Germline CDR1 and CDR2: LGHDT and YNNKEL (reference sequence). This CDR3 is CASSHEGRTEKLFF. The CDR3 DNA follows: TGTGCCAGCAGCCATGAGGGTCGGACTGAAAAACTGTTTTTT.